Listed below are T cell receptor beta chains from one sample, sequenced in a study of T-cell reconstitution after alpha-beta-depleted transplantation in children. TCRdb passed the PCR reads through MiXCR, listing each CDR3 protein once. The sample shows fewer than 700,000 distinct CDR3 sequences, roughly 23% of them seen only once. Sequenced material: PBMCs, mostly from graft donor cells, taken 360 days after TCRalphabeta/CD19-depleted stem cell transplant. The receptors here all came from a boy under two years old who had a stem cell transplant for acute myeloid leukemia, so the T cells may come from the graft donor. The CDR3 runs from the conserved cysteine through the conserved F or W. Each record gives: clone size, D gene, J gene, V gene, CDR3 protein, CDR3 DNA. The D gene is left open where the match is weak. Clone size is given for some rows only: seen once, a few or many times, or a class if the clone is expanded.

few	TRBD1	TRBJ1-2	TRBV12-3/TRBV12-4	CASTQGSGGYTF	TGTGCCAGCACACAGGGGTCCGGTGGCTACACCTTC
few	NA	TRBJ2-1	TRBV7-2	CASSSSPGLVNEQFF	TGTGCCAGCAGCTCGTCACCAGGGCTAGTCAATGAGCAGTTCTTC
NA	NA	TRBJ1-1	TRBV25-1	CASSEHSGVSEAFF	TGTGCCAGCAGTGAACATTCAGGGGTTTCTGAAGCTTTCTTT
many	NA	TRBJ2-1	TRBV29-1	CSGLGVEQFF	TGCAGCGGGCTTGGGGTTGAGCAGTTCTTC
many	TRBD2	TRBJ2-5	TRBV20-1	CSATWTSGASQETQYF	TGCAGTGCTACCTGGACTAGCGGGGCCTCACAAGAGACCCAGTACTTC
few	NA	TRBJ2-7	TRBV12-3/TRBV12-4	CASSLTLTYEQYF	TGTGCCAGCAGTTTGACCCTGACCTACGAGCAGTACTTC
many	NA	TRBJ2-1	TRBV12-3/TRBV12-4	CASSLSPHNEQFF	TGTGCCAGCAGTTTATCCCCCCACAATGAGCAGTTCTTC
many	NA	TRBJ2-1	TRBV28	CASSLGRNNEQFF	TGTGCCAGCAGTTTAGGCAGGAACAATGAGCAGTTCTTC
NA	NA	TRBJ1-5	TRBV28	CASSLRQGYSNQPQHF	TGTGCCAGCAGTTTGAGGCAGGGCTATAGCAATCAGCCCCAGCATTTT
many	NA	TRBJ1-2	TRBV29-1	CSVTAVYGYTF	TGCAGCGTCACAGCAGTCTATGGCTACACCTTC
few	TRBD2	TRBJ2-1	TRBV4-2	CASSAGTSMSYNEQFF	TGTGCCAGCAGCGCCGGGACTAGCATGTCCTACAATGAGCAGTTCTTC
NA	TRBD1	TRBJ1-2	TRBV10-3	CAISGQGGGYTF	TGTGCCATCAGCGGACAGGGGGGTGGCTACACCTTC
few	NA	TRBJ2-5	TRBV11-2	CASSLGRQTQYF	TGTGCCAGCAGCTTAGGACGGCAAACCCAGTACTTC
NA	NA	TRBJ2-7	TRBV20-1	CSASHSSPYEQYF	TGCAGTGCTAGCCATTCGTCGCCCTACGAGCAGTACTTC
NA	NA	TRBJ2-6	TRBV25-1	CASSEWIGGTGANVLTF	TGTGCCAGCAGTGAATGGATAGGGGGGACTGGGGCCAACGTCCTGACTTTC
few	NA	TRBJ2-2	TRBV15	CATGTVNTGELFF	TGTGCCACGGGGACGGTGAACACCGGGGAGCTGTTTTTT